This is a list of T cell receptor beta chains from one sample in a study of T-cell memory formation after mild COVID-19. Using its own MiXCR run on the 5' RACE reads, TCRdb lists one record per CDR3 protein. The table lists about 210,000 distinct CDR3 sequences, about 10% of them singletons. Sequencing used PBMCs or a T cell subset sorted from them (not recorded which). The receptors were sampled from a man in his late teens or twenties who had mild COVID-19 (a few samples of this study predate the infection). Cell type and time point are not known. The CDR3 runs from the conserved cysteine through the conserved F or W. A D gene is named only where the DNA matches it firmly. The size entry is marked missing in some rows and otherwise reads once, few, many or a size class.

clone size	V gene	J gene	D gene	CDR3 protein	CDR3 DNA
-	TRBV25-1	TRBJ1-5	-	CASSEYGTRQPQHF	TGTGCCAGCAGTGAGTACGGGACAAGGCAGCCCCAGCATTTT
few	TRBV6-5	TRBJ1-4	-	CASGQRVILGNEKLFF	TGTGCCAGCGGACAACGGGTCATCCTGGGAAATGAAAAACTGTTTTTT
few	TRBV10-3	TRBJ1-1	TRBD1	CAISDQGANTEAFF	TGTGCCATCAGTGATCAGGGGGCGAACACTGAAGCTTTCTTT
few	TRBV21-1	TRBJ2-7	-	CASSKTGDPYEQYF	TGTGCCAGCAGCAAGACAGGGGACCCCTACGAGCAGTACTTC
few	TRBV4-2	TRBJ2-5	-	CASSQGRAQETQYF	TGTGCCAGCAGCCAAGGGCGGGCCCAAGAGACCCAGTACTTC
-	TRBV6-1	TRBJ2-5	-	CASSSQGWSSETQYF	TGTGCCAGCAGTTCGCAGGGCTGGTCGTCAGAGACCCAGTACTTC
few	TRBV12-3/TRBV12-4	TRBJ1-1	-	CASTSPGRLNTEAFF	TGTGCCAGCACAAGCCCCGGCAGGTTGAACACTGAAGCTTTCTTT
few	TRBV7-9	TRBJ1-4	-	CASSWIQGEKLFF	TGTGCCAGCAGCTGGATACAGGGAGAGAAACTGTTTTTT
many	TRBV5-1	TRBJ2-3	-	CASSLLPSDTQYF	TGCGCCAGCAGCTTGTTACCTTCCGATACGCAGTATTTT
-	TRBV11-3	TRBJ2-3	-	CASRPGQGRGTDTQYF	TGTGCCAGCAGACCGGGGCAGGGGCGAGGCACAGATACGCAGTATTTT
few	TRBV9	TRBJ2-3	-	CASSVAAGPGTDTQYF	TGTGCCAGCAGCGTAGCAGCAGGGCCCGGCACAGATACGCAGTATTTT
-	TRBV7-6	TRBJ2-5	-	CASSLALRVGKETQYF	TGTGCCAGCAGCTTAGCGCTAAGGGTAGGAAAAGAGACCCAGTACTTC
many	TRBV4-3	TRBJ1-1	-	CASSQGTGDTEAFF	TGCGCCAGCAGCCAAGGAACAGGCGACACTGAAGCTTTCTTT
few	TRBV2	TRBJ2-7	-	CASSEARQAYEQYF	TGTGCCAGCAGTGAAGCGCGCCAGGCCTACGAGCAGTACTTC
few	TRBV7-2	TRBJ1-5	-	CASSTPNQPQHF	TGTGCCAGCAGCACCCCTAATCAGCCCCAGCATTTT
-	TRBV20-1	TRBJ1-2	-	CSASRGPSNYGYTF	TGCAGTGCTAGTCGGGGGCCCTCTAACTATGGCTACACCTTC
many	TRBV11-2	TRBJ2-2	-	CASSLEQNTGELFF	TGTGCCAGCAGCTTAGAACAGAACACCGGGGAGCTGTTTTTT
-	TRBV7-2	TRBJ2-2	-	CASTLTTGANTGELFF	TGTGCCAGCACCCTCACGACGGGGGCGAACACCGGGGAGCTGTTTTTT
few	TRBV7-2	TRBJ2-5	-	CASSLAVRGYQETQYF	TGTGCCAGCAGCTTAGCGGTTAGGGGGTACCAAGAGACCCAGTACTTC
-	TRBV7-3	TRBJ1-2	TRBD1	CASSPGTGGAGYTF	TGTGCCAGCAGCCCCGGGACAGGGGGCGCGGGCTACACCTTC
-	TRBV5-1	TRBJ1-1	-	CASSQQGPNTEAFF	TGCGCCAGCAGCCAACAGGGACCGAACACTGAAGCTTTCTTT
few	TRBV12-3/TRBV12-4	TRBJ2-3	-	CASSSSGGTNTQYF	TGTGCCAGCAGTTCCAGCGGTGGCACAAATACGCAGTATTTT
few	TRBV27	TRBJ1-2	-	CASSFSGGPYGYTF	TGTGCCAGCAGTTTTTCGGGGGGACCCTATGGCTACACCTTC
few	TRBV6-2/TRBV6-3	TRBJ2-1	TRBD2	CASTGTSGGNEQFF	TGTGCCAGCACCGGGACTAGCGGGGGAAATGAGCAGTTCTTC
-	TRBV15	TRBJ1-1	-	CATTEGTNTEAFF	TGTGCCACTACGGAAGGGACTAACACTGAAGCTTTCTTT
few	TRBV6-6	TRBJ1-1	-	CASGEGPGGQEAFF	TGTGCCAGCGGGGAGGGGCCCGGGGGACAAGAAGCTTTCTTT
-	TRBV21-1	TRBJ2-7	-	CASTPKRPEDEQYF	TGTGCCAGCACCCCAAAGAGGCCCGAGGACGAGCAGTACTTC
-	TRBV4-3	TRBJ2-1	-	CASSQDSRARWDNEQFF	TGCGCCAGCAGCCAAGATTCGCGGGCACGTTGGGACAATGAGCAGTTCTTC
-	TRBV12-3/TRBV12-4	TRBJ1-2	-	CASSLGIRYGYTF	TGTGCCAGCAGTTTAGGTATCCGCTATGGCTACACCTTC
many	TRBV10-2	TRBJ2-5	TRBD2	CASSFSGGETQYF	TGCGCCAGCAGTTTTAGCGGGGGAGAGACCCAGTACTTC
-	TRBV4-3	TRBJ1-2	TRBD1	CASSQDRAGGYGYTF	TGCGCCAGCAGCCAAGACAGGGCAGGGGGCTATGGCTACACCTTC
many	TRBV10-3	TRBJ2-1	TRBD2	CAIGPLAGYGEQFF	TGTGCCATCGGCCCGCTAGCGGGGTATGGTGAGCAGTTCTTC
few	TRBV10-3	TRBJ1-1	-	CAISAAENTEAFF	TGTGCCATCAGTGCAGCTGAGAACACTGAAGCTTTCTTT
many	TRBV12-3/TRBV12-4	TRBJ1-2	TRBD1	CASSRPGTGLYGYTF	TGTGCCAGCAGCCGTCCCGGGACAGGGCTCTATGGCTACACCTTC
-	TRBV5-1	TRBJ2-1	-	CASSWIGTGNEQFF	TGCGCCAGCAGCTGGATAGGGACGGGGAATGAGCAGTTCTTC
few	TRBV27	TRBJ2-3	TRBD1	CASSFEAGRGHTDTQYF	TGTGCCAGCAGTTTTGAGGCCGGCAGGGGGCATACAGATACGCAGTATTTT
-	TRBV6-5	TRBJ1-5	-	CASSYSRQSNQPQHF	TGTGCCAGCAGTTACTCCCGACAGAGCAATCAGCCCCAGCATTTT
-	TRBV20-1	TRBJ1-3	TRBD1	CSASTGGGNTIYF	TGCAGTGCTAGCACAGGGGGCGGAAACACCATATATTTT
few	TRBV12-3/TRBV12-4	TRBJ2-3	TRBD2	CASSLAGGPRTQYF	TGTGCCAGCAGTCTAGCGGGGGGGCCTCGTACGCAGTATTTT
-	TRBV5-1	TRBJ1-6	TRBD1	CASSRTGQGDSPLHF	TGCGCCAGCAGCCGAACGGGACAGGGGGACTCACCCCTCCACTTT
-	TRBV7-2	TRBJ1-2	-	CASSTRLTQVKGYTF	TGTGCCAGCAGCACCCGCCTGACGCAAGTAAAGGGCTACACCTTC
few	TRBV29-1	TRBJ2-1	-	CSGTPVGGSYNEQFF	TGCAGCGGGACCCCCGTTGGCGGCTCCTACAATGAGCAGTTCTTC
few	TRBV24-1	TRBJ2-1	-	CATSVRVDEQFF	TGTGCCACCAGTGTCAGGGTCGATGAGCAGTTCTTC
-	TRBV7-8	TRBJ1-2	TRBD1	CASSFGTGTLHYGYTF	TGTGCCAGCAGCTTCGGGACAGGGACCCTCCACTATGGCTACACCTTC
-	TRBV6-5	TRBJ2-3	-	CASSYAGRDTQYF	TGTGCCAGCAGTTATGCAGGAAGAGATACGCAGTATTTT
many	TRBV6-5	TRBJ1-4	-	CASSLTVNEKLFF	TGTGCCAGCAGTCTGACAGTTAATGAAAAACTGTTTTTT
few	TRBV7-2	TRBJ2-6	-	CASSLVPLSGANVLTF	TGTGCCAGCAGCTTAGTGCCTCTCTCTGGGGCCAACGTCCTGACTTTC
-	TRBV7-8	TRBJ2-3	TRBD1	CASVIGQGGVNTQYF	TGTGCCAGCGTAATTGGACAGGGGGGCGTGAATACGCAGTATTTT
-	TRBV5-1	TRBJ1-1	-	CASSLVRVGDTEAFF	TGCGCCAGCAGCTTGGTCAGGGTCGGAGACACTGAAGCTTTCTTT
many	TRBV2	TRBJ2-1	-	CASSSTDNEQFF	TGTGCCAGCAGCTCGACAGACAATGAGCAGTTCTTC
few	TRBV27	TRBJ1-1	-	CASSLQEGNTEAFF	TGTGCCAGCAGTTTACAGGAAGGTAACACTGAAGCTTTCTTT
-	TRBV7-7	TRBJ2-5	-	CASSLGLKETQYF	TGTGCCAGCAGCTTAGGACTGAAAGAGACCCAGTACTTC
-	TRBV3-1	TRBJ1-1	TRBD1	CASSQGTGNWGKNTEAFF	TGTGCCAGCAGCCAGGGGACAGGGAATTGGGGAAAGAACACTGAAGCTTTCTTT
-	TRBV4-1	TRBJ1-3	-	CASSQLGISGNTIYF	TGCGCCAGCAGCCAGCTCGGGATATCTGGAAACACCATATATTTT